One sample yielded the 30 T cell receptor beta chains listed below, sequenced in a study of blood T cell repertoires in COVID-19. Method: immunoSEQ multiplex PCR; TCRdb's copy keeps in-frame clones and lacks some. The sample lists roughly 50,000 clones, about 82% occurring once. Sequencing input: peripheral blood. The receptors here all came from a woman in her sixties with acute or convalescent COVID-19.

The chain joins TRBV28 to TRBJ1-3, with 8 bases matching TRBD1. Germline-derived CDR1 and CDR2 are MDHEN and SYDVKM. The V and J ends lost 1 base and 3 bases, in that order; junction bases with no gene match: 8. CDR3 length: 17 amino acids. CDR3: CASSLLSQGAGGNTIYF. Written as DNA, the CDR3 is TGTGCCAGCAGTTTATTGTCCCAGGGGGCCGGTGGAAACACCATATATTTT.

The V call is TRBV5-1, the J call TRBJ2-3; tentatively, D is TRBD1 (5 bases). Germline lookup yields CDR1 SGHRS and CDR2 YFSETQ. The CDR3 is made up of 15 amino acids. The V end was cut by 7 bases, the J end by 1 base, with 16 bases between. CDR3 residues: CASRDGQGGTDTQYF. The CDR3 bases are TGCGCCAGCCGCGACGGTCAGGGCGGCACAGATACGCAGTATTTT.

The rearrangement links TRBV6-5 to TRBJ1-1; no clear D gene. Germline V gene data show CDR1 as MNHEY and CDR2 as SVGAGI. V lost 7 bases, J lost 4 bases, and 13 bases lay in between. The CDR3 has 13 amino acids. In DNA form, the CDR3 reads TGTGCCAGCAAAGGCGGCGATGGCACTGAAGCTTTCTTT. Translation gives CASKGGDGTEAFF.

The J gene is TRBJ2-7, the V gene TRBV7-2; D gene unclear. CDR1 is SGHTA, CDR2 FQGNSA, per germline. The CDR3 length is 16 residues. Between the trimmed V and J ends, which lost 1 base and 6 bases, there was a span of 19 bases. The CDR3 sequence: CASSLGTWLEIGEQYF. As DNA, the CDR3 is TGTGCCAGCAGCTTAGGCACGTGGCTGGAGATCGGCGAGCAGTACTTC.

The chain joins TRBV2 to TRBJ2-1; D is unresolved. In germline, CDR1 is SNHLY, CDR2 FYNNEI. The CDR3 is 13 amino acids. The V end was cut by 5 bases, the J end by 7 bases, with 12 bases between. The CDR3 DNA reads TGTGCCAGCAGTTCGACCCTAGGAAATGAGCAGTTCTTC. It codes for CASSSTLGNEQFF. Drawing the rest from reference TRBV2 and TRBJ2-1, the complete variable domain is EPEVTQTPSHQVTQMGQEVILRCVPISNHLYFYWYRQILGQKVEFLVSFYNNEISEKSEIFDDQFSVERPDGSNFTLKIRSTKLEDSAMYFCASSSTLGNEQFFGPGTRLTVL.

The chain employs TRBV7-9 and TRBJ1-3, with 7 bases aligning to TRBD1. This CDR3 has 14 amino acids. The J segment lost 4 bases and the V segment lost 2 bases, leaving 2 bases of the junction unmatched. Germline V gene sequence: CDR1 SEHNR, CDR2 FQNEAQ (reference sequence). The CDR3 spells CASSLLQGGNTIYF. Here the CDR3 DNA reads TGTGCCAGCAGCTTATTACAGGGGGGAAACACCATATATTTT.

The V call is TRBV29-1, the J call TRBJ2-7; 10 nucleotides match TRBD1. The CDR3 runs to 13 residues. Germline values: CDR1 SQVTM, CDR2 ANQGSEA. The trim removed 7 bases at V and 7 bases at J, leaving 10 bases unmatched. For the CDR3, the DNA is TGCAGCGGATCCGGGACAGGGGCTGGGGAGCAGTACTTC. Residues: CSGSGTGAGEQYF.

This chain links TRBV10-1 with TRBJ1-2; 8 positions agree with TRBD1. The CDR3 has 15 residues. Germline assignment: CDR1 WNHNN and CDR2 SYGVQD (reference sequence). After removal of 5 bases from V and 8 bases from J, the junction contained 13 bases not matched to a gene. The CDR3 reads CASSRRDRGERGYTF. CDR3 nucleotide sequence: TGCGCCAGCAGTCGCCGTGACAGGGGCGAACGGGGCTACACCTTC.

The chain recombines TRBV7-8 with TRBJ2-3, with 7 bases identical to TRBD2. Germline CDR1 and CDR2: SGHVS and FQNEAQ. The length of the CDR3 is 15 residues. The V gene end was trimmed by 6 bases and the J gene end by 1 base; junction bases not matched to a gene: 7. The CDR3 DNA sequence: TGTGCCAGCAGACCACGGGGAGGGGGCACAGATACGCAGTATTTT. Amino acids: CASRPRGGGTDTQYF.

This chain connects TRBV7-6 to TRBJ2-2; TRBD1 agrees at 10 bases. The junction had 8 bases not matched to a gene; V was cut back by 1 base and J by 6 bases. CDR3 length equals 17 residues. Germline lookup yields CDR1 SGHVS and CDR2 FNYEAQ. CDR3 amino acids: CASSLVPLTGGSGELFF. Here the CDR3 DNA reads TGTGCCAGCAGCTTAGTCCCCTTGACAGGGGGCTCCGGGGAGCTGTTTTTT. Together with reference TRBV7-6 and TRBJ2-2, the CDR3 gives the full variable domain: GAGVSQSPRYKVTKRGQDVALRCDPISGHVSLYWYRQALGQGPEFLTYFNYEAQQDKSGLPNDRFSAERPEGSISTLTIQRTEQRDSAMYRCASSLVPLTGGSGELFFGEGSRLTVL.

The V call is TRBV3-1 (or the pseudogene TRBV3-2), the J call TRBJ1-2; D is ambiguous. This CDR3 is 14 amino acids long. V shed 0 bases and J shed 4 bases, with 9 bases lying between them. In germline, CDR1 is LGHDT, CDR2 YNNKEL (reference sequence). CDR3 coding DNA: TGTGCCAGCAGCCAAGATAACGGGTTCTATGGCTACACCTTC. Protein: CASSQDNGFYGYTF.

This sequence joins TRBV2 and TRBJ1-2; 8 bases agree with TRBD1. V shed 6 bases, J shed 2 bases, and the junction held 5 bases outside the gene matches. This CDR3 contains 14 residues. Germline CDR1 is SNHLY and CDR2 is FYNNEI. As DNA, the CDR3 is TGTGCCAGCAGGAGGGGACAGGCAAACTATGGCTACACCTTC. It is translated as CASRRGQANYGYTF. The whole variable domain, filled in from reference TRBV2 and TRBJ1-2, reads EPEVTQTPSHQVTQMGQEVILRCVPISNHLYFYWYRQILGQKVEFLVSFYNNEISEKSEIFDDQFSVERPDGSNFTLKIRSTKLEDSAMYFCASRRGQANYGYTFGSGTRLTVV.

Note on this clone: The same CDR3 arises from other DNA sequences in this sample as well. The gene calls are TRBV20-1 and TRBJ1-1, with TRBD1 identical over 9 bases. The CDR3 loop spans 11 amino acids. CDR1 and CDR2 from the germline V gene are DFQATT and SNEGSKA (reference sequence). J was trimmed by 8 bases and V by 3 bases; bases with no gene match: 1. This chain's CDR3 is CSARTGGEAFF. The DNA of the CDR3 is TGCAGTGCTAGGACAGGGGGGGAAGCTTTCTTT.

This chain connects TRBV6-5 to TRBJ1-1; D remains ambiguous. Looked up from germline, CDR1 is MNHEY and CDR2 is SVGAGI. The CDR3 contains 13 residues. V was pared by 7 bases and J by 3 bases, with 12 bases between. The CDR3 DNA follows: TGTGCCAGCATGAGGGCGAGAGACACTGAAGCTTTCTTT. It is translated as CASMRARDTEAFF.

The genes are TRBV3-1 (or the pseudogene TRBV3-2) and TRBJ2-5; 7 bases align to TRBD1. V dropped 3 bases and J dropped 7; count of bases not matched to a gene: 8. The CDR3 has 14 amino acids. Germline V gene lookup returns CDR1 LGHDT and CDR2 YNNKEL (reference sequence). The CDR3 region has the DNA TGTGCCAGCAGCCAGCTTGGGGCAGGGGGGACCCAGTACTTC. Protein sequence: CASSQLGAGGTQYF.

This sequence joins TRBV6-5 and TRBJ2-7, with 9 bases that match TRBD2. CDR1 is MNHEY, CDR2 SVGAGI, per germline. The CDR3 totals 15 residues. Germline trimming cut 6 bases from V and 5 bases from J; bases unmatched to any gene: 11. CDR3 region: CASRAIAGADNEQYF. The CDR3 region has the DNA TGTGCCAGCAGGGCAATAGCGGGAGCGGATAACGAGCAGTACTTC.

This chain connects TRBV19 to TRBJ1-5, with no clear D. This CDR3 is built from 16 residues. Germline V gene lookup returns CDR1 LNHDA and CDR2 SQIVND (reference sequence). V was shortened by 2 bases and J by 5 bases, with 16 bases between the two germline ends. In DNA form, the CDR3 reads TGTGCCAGTAGTATACTCGGGATTTCAGGCGATCAGCCCCAGCATTTT. Translating it yields CASSILGISGDQPQHF.

The chain employs TRBV7-2 and TRBJ1-2; TRBD1 is a possible D gene (5 bases). V lost 6 bases to trimming and J lost 4 bases, with 15 bases between them. The CDR3 sequence is 14 residues long. CDR1 is SGHTA, CDR2 FQGNSA, per germline. The CDR3 here is CASRLQRQSYGYTF. CDR3 bases: TGTGCCAGCAGACTTCAACGACAGTCCTATGGCTACACCTTC. Together with reference TRBV7-2 and TRBJ1-2, the CDR3 gives the full variable domain: GAGVSQSPSNKVTEKGKDVELRCDPISGHTALYWYRQSLGQGLEFLIYFQGNSAPDKSGLPSDRFSAERTGGSVSTLTIQRTQQEDSAVYLCASRLQRQSYGYTFGSGTRLTVV.

CDR3 nucleotide sequence: TGTGCCAGCAGGCGAAAAAGCGGGAGGTTTTATGGTGAGCAGTTCTTC. Its translation is CASRRKSGRFYGEQFF. This rearrangement joins TRBV13 to TRBJ2-1; 9 bases match TRBD2. From germline, CDR1 is PRHDT and CDR2 FYEKMQ (reference sequence). The CDR3 loop spans 16 amino acids. The V segment lost 6 bases and the J segment 9 bases; nucleotides outside the gene matches: 15.

The genes are TRBV7-2 and TRBJ1-3; the D gene is possibly TRBD1 (6 bases). Trimming pared 0 bases from V and 0 bases from J, leaving 12 bases between. The CDR3 is 17 residues long. CDR1 and CDR2 from the germline V gene are SGHTA and FQGNSA. CDR3 DNA sequence: TGTGCCAGCAGCTTAGCCGGGGGGCCGTTCTCTGGAAACACCATATATTTT. Its translation is CASSLAGGPFSGNTIYF.

DNA for the CDR3: TGTGCCAGCAGCGCAACCGGGACAATGAACACTGAAGCTTTCTTT. It yields the protein CASSATGTMNTEAFF. This chain joins TRBV3-1 (or the pseudogene TRBV3-2) and TRBJ1-1; D is perhaps TRBD1 (6 bases). The CDR3 consists of 15 residues. The V gene's germline CDR1 is LGHDT and CDR2 YNNKEL (reference sequence). The V end was cut by 5 bases, the J end by 0 bases, with 13 bases between.

The CDR3 sequence is CASSVYVNQPQHF. For the CDR3, the DNA is TGTGCCAGCAGTGTTTATGTAAATCAGCCCCAGCATTTT. The genes are TRBV2 and TRBJ1-5, with D unclear. This CDR3 is 13 amino acids long. Germline lookup yields CDR1 SNHLY and CDR2 FYNNEI. Trimming removed 4 bases at V and 4 bases at J, with 8 bases between.

V gene TRBV5-8 combines with J gene TRBJ2-7; TRBD2 matches 9 bases. V was pared by 3 bases and J by 2 bases, with 6 bases of the junction left unmatched. In germline, CDR1 is SGHTS, CDR2 YDEGEE. The CDR3 spans 15 residues. CDR3 in DNA: TGTGCCAGCAGCTATCGGACTAGCGCGCCCTACGAGCAGTACTTC. This gives the protein CASSYRTSAPYEQYF.

This clone has just one count. V usage is TRBV18 and J usage is TRBJ1-1, with a weak D call TRBD1 (6 bases). Germline V CDR1 and CDR2: KGHSH, LQKENI. V was clipped by 2 bases and J by 10 bases, with 11 bases between them. CDR3 length: 12 amino acids. This chain's CDR3 is CASSPSRGGAFF. The CDR3 DNA reads as TGTGCCAGCTCACCAAGTAGAGGGGGAGCTTTCTTT.

The chain joins TRBV4-2 to TRBJ2-5; D is unclear. V lost 4 bases and J 3 bases, leaving 9 bases between the germline ends. Per germline, CDR1 LGHNA and CDR2 YNFKEQ. The CDR3 runs 13 residues. The CDR3 spells CASSRGEEETQYF. The CDR3 nucleotides read TGTGCCAGCAGCCGAGGAGAGGAAGAGACCCAGTACTTC.

The chain joins TRBV5-8 to TRBJ2-3; D possibly corresponds to TRBD1 (6 bases). With 4 bases removed from V and 0 bases from J, the gap between germline ends came to 15 bases. The CDR3 extends over 16 amino acids. Germline lookup yields CDR1 SGHTS and CDR2 YDEGEE. CDR3: CASSLGQRTSTDTQYF. The DNA of the CDR3 is TGTGCCAGCAGCCTTGGACAGAGAACTAGCACAGATACGCAGTATTTT.

As for this clone: Different DNA sequences within this sample yield the same CDR3. This chain links TRBV28 with TRBJ1-2, with TRBD1 as a possible D gene (5 bases). The CDR3 consists of 14 residues. Germline V gene data show CDR1 as MDHEN and CDR2 as SYDVKM. With 3 bases removed from V and 2 bases from J, the gap between germline ends came to 10 bases. CDR3 DNA: TGTGCCAGCAGTTTGGGTGCAGGGAACTATGGCTACACCTTC. Translation gives CASSLGAGNYGYTF.

CDR3 in amino acids: CASSRPTSGTTRREQYF. The DNA for the CDR3 is TGTGCCAGCAGCCGCCCCACCTCCGGGACAACTCGGCGGGAGCAGTACTTC. The chain carries TRBV5-4 and TRBJ2-7, with a possible D match to TRBD1 (6 bases). With 4 bases removed from V and 7 bases from J, the gap between germline ends came to 27 bases. The germline gives CDR1 SGHNT, CDR2 YYREEE (reference sequence). The CDR3 is 17 amino acids.

The chain couples TRBV29-1 to TRBJ2-1; D possibly corresponds to TRBD2 (6 bases). The germline V and J ends were trimmed by 3 bases and 6 bases, with 15 bases remaining between them. This CDR3 comprises 14 residues. Germline CDR1 is SQVTM and CDR2 is ANQGSEA. CDR3 in DNA: TGCAGCGTTGACGGGGACTCGAATGGCAATGAGCAGTTCTTC. Protein sequence: CSVDGDSNGNEQFF.

The chain carries TRBV18 and TRBJ2-3; 10 bases match TRBD2. Germline V lookup: CDR1 KGHSH, CDR2 LQKENI. CDR3 length equals 16 residues. V shed 3 bases, J shed 1 base, and the junction held 4 bases outside the gene matches. CDR3 DNA: TGTGCCAGCTCACCTAGCAGCGGGAGGGGCACAGATACGCAGTATTTT. Protein sequence: CASSPSSGRGTDTQYF.